There are a few counts of the clone carrying this TCR beta chain. One entry per CDR3 protein, called by TCRdb with MiXCR from the 5' RACE reads. Of around 58,000 distinct CDR3 sequences listed, around 4.9% are singletons. This specimen comes from a study of early T cells in non-severe SARS-CoV-2 infection. Germline V gives CDR1 ENHRY, CDR2 SYGVKD. V shed 6 bases, J shed 1 base, and the junction held 13 bases outside the gene matches. CDR3 length equals 18 residues. The V and J genes are TRBV10-3 and TRBJ2-1; 9 bases agree with TRBD2. Input material: whole blood. The TCR originated in an adult who was a healthcare worker with PCR-confirmed SARS-CoV-2 infection or an uninfected control (not recorded which). The chain's CDR3 is CAIRDREERGASYNEQFF. The CDR3 region has the DNA TGTGCCATCAGAGACAGGGAGGAGCGGGGGGCTTCCTACAATGAGCAGTTCTTC.